One T cell receptor gamma chain is described in this entry. Its target is unknown. A much bigger clone sits one base away, suggesting this may be a read error. The same CDR3 arises from other DNA sequences in this sample as well. This entry belongs to a study of Vδ1+ human thymocytes. Study observations and caveats: Thymic delta-chain repertoires held roughly 20% Vdelta2 sequences and few Vdelta3, despite high sort purity. Thymic TRG and TRD repertoires appeared highly polyclonal.

Trimming removed 0 bases from V and 7 bases from J; junction bases left unmatched: 6. The CDR3 length is 13 residues. Per germline, CDR1 EGSNGY and CDR2 YDSYNSKV. The template was reverse-transcribed extracted RNA. CDR3 amplicons came from multiplex PCR with pooled V-gene forward and constant-region reverse primers. TCRdb re-called the multiplex PCR reads via CATT. This sample has 36,000 or so gamma-chain clones, with 20% to 25% found just once. Sequencing input: Vdelta1+ gamma-delta thymocytes from the thymus. Described subset: FACS-sorted CD3+ TCRalphabeta- TCRVdelta1+ TCRVdelta2- thymocytes. The rearrangement uses TRGV2 and TRGJ1 or TRGJ2. The clonotype comes from a girl under three years old who had congenital heart surgery. In nucleotides, the CDR3 is TGTGCCACCTGGGACGGGCGGGGCTATAAGAAACTCTTT. It is translated as CATWDGRGYKKLF.